This T cell receptor beta chain was retrieved from a study of T cells after yellow fever vaccination. This clonotype was observed a few times. The CDR3 spans 18 residues. Germline V gives CDR1 LGHDT, CDR2 YNNKEL (reference sequence). Trimming took off 0 bases at V and 0 bases at J, with 16 bases between the two ends. TCRdb reprocessed the 5' RACE reads via MiXCR and lists one record per CDR3 protein. This sample has about 340,000 distinct CDR3 sequences, with 3.5% to 4.5% found just once. The chain carries TRBV3-1 and TRBJ2-3; perhaps TRBD1 as D (6 bases). The sample consisted of PBMCs, taken 5 days after the yellow fever booster vaccination. This receptor was identified in a man between 18 and 29 years old who received the YFV17D yellow fever vaccine. The CDR3 spells CASSQDTHRALSTDTQYF. As DNA, the CDR3 is TGTGCCAGCAGCCAAGATACCCACAGGGCCCTAAGCACAGATACGCAGTATTTT.